Listed below are T cell receptor beta chains from one sample, sequenced in a study of Graves' ophthalmopathy and Graves' hyperthyroidism. TCRdb analysed the multiplex PCR reads with MiXCR anew, one entry per CDR3 protein. The repertoire has about 220,000 distinct CDR3 sequences, 20% to 25% of them found once; the top ten carry about 40%. Sequencing used peripheral blood. The receptors here all came from a woman aged 50 to 60 with Graves' ophthalmopathy. Each CDR3 is given with its conserved first and last residue. D genes are given only for firm matches. The size of a clone is reported for some rows only, either as once, few or many, or as a class for expanded clones.

d_call | clone_size | j_call | v_call | cdr3_aa | cdr3_nt
. | . | TRBJ2-7 | TRBV10-2 | CASSESFGFGTPSYEQYF | TGCGCCAGCAGTGAGTCGTTTGGTTTCGGGACTCCCTCCTACGAGCAGTACTTC
TRBD2 | many | TRBJ2-7 | TRBV19 | CASSVAGGPGEQYF | TGTGCCAGTAGTGTAGCGGGAGGGCCAGGGGAGCAGTACTTC
. | many | TRBJ1-1 | TRBV12-3/TRBV12-4 | CASRPRTGNTEAFF | TGTGCCAGCAGACCAAGGACGGGTAACACTGAAGCTTTCTTT
. | many | TRBJ2-6 | TRBV30 | CAWKDSGANVLTF | TGTGCCTGGAAGGACTCTGGGGCCAACGTCCTGACTTTC
. | many | TRBJ1-1 | TRBV12-3/TRBV12-4 | CASSGHPNTEAFF | TGTGCCAGCAGCGGACACCCGAACACTGAAGCTTTCTTT
. | many | TRBJ1-2 | TRBV27 | CATLDRLAPYGYTF | TGTGCCACTCTCGATCGACTGGCACCCTATGGCTACACCTTC
. | many | TRBJ2-2 | TRBV5-1 | CASSLDTQNTGELFF | TGCGCCAGCAGCTTGGACACGCAGAACACCGGGGAGCTGTTTTTT
. | once | TRBJ1-1 | TRBV12-3/TRBV12-4 | CASSDQGFLTEAFF | TGTGCCAGCAGCGACCAGGGGTTCCTCACTGAAGCTTTCTTT
TRBD2 | many | TRBJ2-7 | TRBV2 | CASRAGTSYEQYF | TGTGCCAGCAGGGCCGGGACTAGCTACGAGCAGTACTTC
. | . | TRBJ2-5 | TRBV2 | CASSELLREEETQYF | TGTGCCAGCAGTGAGCTTCTTCGGGAAGAAGAGACCCAGTACTTC
TRBD1 | many | TRBJ2-4 | TRBV29-1 | CSVEGQRNIQYF | TGCAGCGTTGAGGGACAGCGAAACATTCAGTACTTC
TRBD1 | . | TRBJ1-5 | TRBV7-6 | CASSKGGQGAGQPQHF | TGTGCCAGCAGCAAAGGTGGACAGGGGGCCGGGCAGCCCCAGCATTTT
TRBD2 | many | TRBJ2-5 | TRBV7-2 | CASSPSGGTQYF | TGTGCCAGCAGCCCAAGCGGGGGGACCCAGTACTTC
. | . | TRBJ2-5 | TRBV20-1 | CSARAGTGLQETQYF | TGCAGTGCTAGAGCGGGAACGGGGCTCCAAGAGACCCAGTACTTC
TRBD2 | . | TRBJ2-5 | TRBV28 | CASSFPGKREGPGGTQYF | TGTGCCAGCAGTTTCCCTGGGAAGCGGGAGGGCCCGGGGGGGACCCAGTACTTC
TRBD2 | many | TRBJ2-7 | TRBV7-9 | CASSQGLAGVEQYF | TGTGCCAGCAGCCAAGGACTAGCGGGAGTCGAGCAGTACTTC
. | many | TRBJ2-7 | TRBV20-1 | CSANRDHYEQYF | TGCAGTGCTAACAGGGACCACTACGAGCAGTACTTC
TRBD2 | many | TRBJ2-4 | TRBV14 | CASSHSGSNIQYF | TGTGCCAGCAGCCACAGCGGGAGTAACATTCAGTACTTC
. | few | TRBJ1-1 | TRBV12-3/TRBV12-4 | CASSLNTYTEAFF | TGTGCCAGCAGTTTAAACACCTACACTGAAGCTTTCTTT
. | . | TRBJ1-1 | TRBV27 | CASTSGSMNTEAFF | TGTGCCAGCACAAGCGGGTCTATGAACACTGAAGCTTTCTTT
. | many | TRBJ1-2 | TRBV7-9 | CASSPTQRDGYTF | TGTGCCAGCAGCCCGACTCAAAGAGATGGCTACACCTTC
TRBD1 | many | TRBJ2-7 | TRBV9 | CASSFQGGGEQYF | TGTGCCAGCAGCTTCCAAGGGGGCGGCGAGCAGTACTTC
. | . | TRBJ1-2 | TRBV6-1 | CASSLRQANYGYTF | TGTGCCAGCAGTCTCAGACAGGCTAACTATGGCTACACCTTC
. | many | TRBJ2-4 | TRBV28 | CASSPSAGFDIQYF | TGTGCCAGCAGTCCTAGTGCGGGTTTTGACATTCAGTACTTC
TRBD1 | many | TRBJ2-2 | TRBV7-2 | CASKQRGHTGELFF | TGTGCCAGCAAACAAAGGGGGCACACCGGGGAGCTGTTTTTT
TRBD1 | many | TRBJ2-1 | TRBV9 | CASSVMTGPLGNEQFF | TGTGCCAGCAGCGTGATGACAGGGCCCCTGGGGAATGAGCAGTTCTTC
. | many | TRBJ1-5 | TRBV19 | CASSFEGRQPQHF | TGTGCCAGCTCCTTCGAGGGGCGCCAGCCCCAGCATTTT
. | many | TRBJ2-2 | TRBV2 | CASSEWTENTGELFF | TGTGCCAGCAGTGAATGGACAGAGAACACCGGGGAGCTGTTTTTT
. | many | TRBJ1-2 | TRBV12-3/TRBV12-4 | CASSFTENYGYTF | TGTGCCAGCAGTTTCACAGAAAACTATGGCTACACCTTC
. | . | TRBJ2-5 | TRBV5-1 | CASSFGREETQYF | TGCGCCAGCAGCTTTGGCAGGGAAGAGACCCAGTACTTC
TRBD1 | . | TRBJ1-1 | TRBV28 | CASRRDREFWVTEASF | TGTGCCAGCAGGAGGGACAGGGAGTTTTGGGTTACTGAAGCTTCCTTT
. | . | TRBJ2-7 | TRBV11-2 | CASSLGRTLSYEQYF | TGTGCCAGCAGCTTAGGGCGGACACTCTCCTACGAGCAGTACTTC
. | . | TRBJ2-7 | TRBV7-9 | CVSSFRGDRNYEQYF | TGTGTCAGCAGCTTTAGGGGAGACAGGAACTACGAGCAGTACTTC